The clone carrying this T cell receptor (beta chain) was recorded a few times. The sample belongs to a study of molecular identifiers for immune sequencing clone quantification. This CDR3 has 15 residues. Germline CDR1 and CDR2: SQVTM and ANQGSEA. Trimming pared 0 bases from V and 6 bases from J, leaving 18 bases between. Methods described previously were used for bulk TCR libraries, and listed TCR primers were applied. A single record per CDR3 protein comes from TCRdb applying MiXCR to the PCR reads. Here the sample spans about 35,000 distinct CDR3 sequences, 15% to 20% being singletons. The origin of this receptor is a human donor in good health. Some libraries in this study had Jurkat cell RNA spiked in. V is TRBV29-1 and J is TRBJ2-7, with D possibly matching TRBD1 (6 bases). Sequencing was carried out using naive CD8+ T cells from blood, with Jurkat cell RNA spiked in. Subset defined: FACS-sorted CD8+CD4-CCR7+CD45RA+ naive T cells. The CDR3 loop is CSVEDSTGPMGEQYF. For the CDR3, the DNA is TGCAGCGTTGAAGATTCTACAGGGCCAATGGGCGAGCAGTACTTC.